This T cell receptor beta chain was retrieved from a study of cytomegalovirus exposure and HLA in healthy donors. At the level of the study: The roughly 110 validation repertoires were reported in a later analysis to have been generated on the same platform as the roughly 670 first-cohort repertoires.

These donors were members of the roughly 120-subject validation cohort, a group separate from the roughly 670-subject first cohort. V was clipped by 0 bases and J by 4 bases; unmatched bases: 4. Germline-derived CDR1 and CDR2 are SGHRS and YFSETQ. The CDR3 is 15 residues long. This clone was counted once. Its matching antigen is unknown. Study-wide results and limits: Through in vitro validation, three CMV-associated chains were shown to be specific for CMV antigens. That first-cohort TCR clusters tended to co-occur in the 95 to 150 validation repertoires was found in a later analysis.

Profiled with immunoSEQ multiplex PCR; TCRdb holds only in-frame clones, not every one. This sample has 330,000 or so clones, with more than 80% found just once. This clonotype was sampled from a woman aged 18-29 years in good health and CMV-seronegative. The chain employs TRBV5-1 and TRBJ2-7, with 10 bases lining up with TRBD1. What was sequenced was PBMCs. CDR3 residues: CASSLGWTGGYEQYF. CDR3 DNA sequence: TGCGCCAGCAGCTTGGGTTGGACAGGGGGTTACGAGCAGTACTTC.